This T cell receptor (beta chain) emerged from a study of graft-versus-host responses after intestinal transplantation. Study in general: Induction using anti-thymocyte globulin, followed by tacrolimus and steroids for roughly 3 years, was given to all recipients.

Regarding the study as a whole: Allografts carried high graft-versus-host to host-versus-graft clonal ratios in patients having graft-donor T cell macrochimerism. Peak levels of circulating GvH clones tracked with early post-transplant HvG declines.

In regard to this clone: Its specificity is unknown.

Here immunoSEQ multiplex PCR was the method, and the copy in TCRdb shows in-frame clones only, minus some. The table includes about 150,000 clones, 80% to 95% detected once. Per germline, CDR1 LGHNA and CDR2 YNFKEQ. This CDR3 region has 14 residues. This TCR was recovered from a human donor who received an intestinal transplant. Source: unstimulated CD4+ T cells sorted from spleen or lymph node cells, taken before intestinal transplant. The chain links TRBV4-2 to TRBJ2-5, with D possibly matching TRBD2 (6 bases). The last part of the DNA fits TRBJ2-7 better; the J call may be wrong. The CDR3 region has the DNA TGTGCCAGCAGTCTGGGGCTAGCGAGCTACGAGCAGTACTTC. Protein: CASSLGLASYEQYF.